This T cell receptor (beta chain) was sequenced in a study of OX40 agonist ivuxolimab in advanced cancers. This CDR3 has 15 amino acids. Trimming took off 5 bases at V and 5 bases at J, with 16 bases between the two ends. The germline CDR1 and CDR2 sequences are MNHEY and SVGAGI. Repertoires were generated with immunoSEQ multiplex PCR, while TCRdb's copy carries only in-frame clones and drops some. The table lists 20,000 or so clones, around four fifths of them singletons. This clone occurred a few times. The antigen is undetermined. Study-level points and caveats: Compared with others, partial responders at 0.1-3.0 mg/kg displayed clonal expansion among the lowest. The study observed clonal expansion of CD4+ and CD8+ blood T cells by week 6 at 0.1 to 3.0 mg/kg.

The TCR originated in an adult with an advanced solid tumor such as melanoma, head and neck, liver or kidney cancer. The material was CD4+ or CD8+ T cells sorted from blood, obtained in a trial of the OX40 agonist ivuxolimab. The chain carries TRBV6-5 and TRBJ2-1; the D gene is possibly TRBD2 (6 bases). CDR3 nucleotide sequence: TGTGCCAGCAGTCCAGCAGGGCGGGGCCACAATGAGCAGTTCTTC. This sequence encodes CASSPAGRGHNEQFF.